This entry concerns a single T cell receptor (beta chain). Its antigen is not known. Relative to the germline gene, one junction end is altered; a read error may explain this. These data originate in a study of CD8 T cells in ankylosing spondylitis. TCRdb re-derived calls from the 5' RACE reads in MiXCR, one entry per CDR3 protein. The sample shows some 800,000 distinct CDR3 sequences, approximately 12% of them seen only once. The CDR3 length is 13 residues. Looked up from germline, CDR1 is DFQATT and CDR2 is SNEGSKA (reference sequence). The study's findings and limits: Both synovial fluid and blood in reactive arthritis had previously been reported to carry some motif variants. Significant enrichment of disease-linked clones was reported in matched ankylosing spondylitis synovial fluid. Eight or nine highly homologous variants made up a TCR beta motif that seemed to typify ankylosing spondylitis blood. Those disease-linked clones were CD8+; they were also relatively rare in peripheral blood.

The sequenced sample consisted of blood, either unsorted or a sorted T cell fraction (not recorded which). V is TRBV20-1 and J is TRBJ1-4, with D maybe TRBD1 (6 bases). This TCR was sampled from a male donor with ankylosing spondylitis. CDR3 loop: CSAAGGARTHPNF. The CDR3 DNA is TGCAGTGCTGCGGGGGGGGCCCGGACCCACCCCAATTTT.